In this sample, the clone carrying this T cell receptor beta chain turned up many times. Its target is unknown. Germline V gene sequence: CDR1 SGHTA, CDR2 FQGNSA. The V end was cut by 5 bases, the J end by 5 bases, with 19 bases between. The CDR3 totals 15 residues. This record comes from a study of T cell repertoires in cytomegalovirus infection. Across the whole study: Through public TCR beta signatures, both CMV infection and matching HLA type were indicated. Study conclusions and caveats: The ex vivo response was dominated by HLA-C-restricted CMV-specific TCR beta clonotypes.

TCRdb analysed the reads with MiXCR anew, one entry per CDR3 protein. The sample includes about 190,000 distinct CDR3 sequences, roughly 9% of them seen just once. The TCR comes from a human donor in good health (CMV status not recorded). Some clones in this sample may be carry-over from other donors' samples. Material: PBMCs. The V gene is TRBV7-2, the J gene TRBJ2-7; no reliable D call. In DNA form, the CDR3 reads TGTGCCAGCAGCATCGACATGCCTGGATTCGACGAGCAGTACTTC. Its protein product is CASSIDMPGFDEQYF. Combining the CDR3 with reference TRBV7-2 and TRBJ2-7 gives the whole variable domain GAGVSQSPSNKVTEKGKDVELRCDPISGHTALYWYRQSLGQGLEFLIYFQGNSAPDKSGLPSDRFSAERTGGSVSTLTIQRTQQEDSAVYLCASSIDMPGFDEQYFGPGTRLTVT.